The next 13 T cell receptor beta chains were all read from a single sample in a study of T cells after yellow fever vaccination (dated by TCRdb to between 2018 and 2020). The library was made by 5' RACE. The instrument given in TCRdb is Illumina HiSeq 2500. TCRdb ran its own pipeline on the public reads, namely fastp trimming at Q25 and MiXCR clone calling, and kept in-frame beta chains. Under each unique CDR3 protein, matching rows form one entry showing the most common genes and DNA. The sample has just under 600,000 distinct CDR3 sequences on record, roughly 13% of them singletons. Of the sample, 11% to 15% is held by the ten largest clones. The treatment or condition label for this specimen denotes: live attenuated yellow fever vaccine strain. The material sequenced was PBMCs, taken on the day of the yellow fever booster vaccination. These receptors were collected from a man under 40 who received the YFV17D yellow fever vaccine.

The chain combines TRBV19 with TRBJ2-1; TRBD1 agrees at 7 bases. This CDR3 region has 14 residues. The ends lost 4 bases at V and 7 bases at J; junction bases unmatched: 7. In germline, CDR1 is LNHDA, CDR2 SQIVND (reference sequence). The CDR3 region has the DNA TGTGCCAGTAGTACCCGACAGGGCCGGAATGAGCAGTTCTTC. Protein product: CASSTRQGRNEQFF.

V usage is TRBV12-3 or TRBV12-4 and J usage is TRBJ2-5; 12 bases align to TRBD2. Losses at the gene ends were 3 bases for V and 5 bases for J; bases not matched to a gene: 4. The CDR3 covers 15 residues. CDR3 in DNA: TGTGCCAGCAGTTTTATGACTAGCGGGAGCGAGACCCAGTACTTC. It encodes CASSFMTSGSETQYF.

As for this clonotype: One junction end disagrees with the germline gene, perhaps due to a read error. The rearrangement links TRBV3-1 to TRBJ2-7; D perhaps matches TRBD1 (7 bases). CDR1 and CDR2 (germline): LGHDT, YNNKEL (reference sequence). The CDR3 runs 15 residues. CDR3 loop: CATSQGGGGLRKQYF. DNA for the CDR3: TGTGCCACCAGCCAAGGTGGAGGGGGCTTAAGGAAACAGTACTTC.

This clonotype has just a few counts. This chain joins TRBV5-4 and TRBJ2-1; 9 bases align to TRBD2. CDR3 length: 16 amino acids. Germline CDR1 SGHNT, CDR2 YYREEE (reference sequence). V trimming: 3 bases; J trimming: 3 bases; junction bases outside the gene matches: 7. The CDR3 DNA is TGTGCCAGCAGCTCAGGGCGGGAGGGAGACTACAATGAGCAGTTCTTC. Its translation is CASSSGREGDYNEQFF. Complete variable domain (other parts from reference TRBV5-4 and TRBJ2-1): ETGVTQSPTHLIKTRGQQVTLRCSSQSGHNTVSWYQQALGQGPQFIFQYYREEENGRGNFPPRFSGLQFPNYSSELNVNALELDDSALYLCASSSGREGDYNEQFFGPGTRLTVL.

This clonotype appeared a few times. The chain has TRBV19 and TRBJ2-2; D remains unclear. Deletions cut 5 bases from V and 1 base from J, with 8 bases between. The CDR3 totals 14 residues. Looked up from germline, CDR1 is LNHDA and CDR2 is SQIVND (reference sequence). CDR3 region: CASSLILNTGELFF. CDR3 sequence (DNA): TGTGCCAGTAGTCTAATACTGAACACCGGGGAGCTGTTTTTT. Full variable domain (rest looked up from reference TRBV19 and TRBJ2-2): DGGITQSPKYLFRKEGQNVTLSCEQNLNHDAMYWYRQDPGQGLRLIYYSQIVNDFQKGDIAEGYSVSREKKESFPLTVTSAQKNPTAFYLCASSLILNTGELFFGEGSRLTVL.

This clonotype has only a few counts. J is TRBJ2-1 and V is TRBV3-1, with 8 bases aligning to TRBD2. The CDR3 runs to 13 residues. J gave up 15 bases and V 1 base, and 8 bases lay outside the gene matches. CDR1 is LGHDT, CDR2 YNNKEL, per germline (reference sequence). CDR3 in amino acids: CASSQGGGRQGFF. The CDR3 DNA is TGTGCCAGCAGCCAAGGAGGCGGGAGGCAAGGGTTCTTC.

This chain joins TRBV29-1 and TRBJ2-7; the D gene is possibly TRBD2 (5 bases). Trimming cost V 4 bases and J 5 bases, with 9 bases left between them. The CDR3 has 11 amino acids. Germline V gives CDR1 SQVTM, CDR2 ANQGSEA. CDR3 coding DNA: TGCAGCGTTGCGGGGTTGCACGAGCAGTACTTC. Its protein is CSVAGLHEQYF.

V is TRBV10-2 and J is TRBJ2-1; 10 nucleotides agree with TRBD2. V shed 10 bases, J shed 9 bases, and the junction held 12 bases outside the gene matches. Germline loops: CDR1 WSHSY, CDR2 SAAADI. The CDR3 spans 14 residues. DNA of the CDR3: TGCGCCACCTACGGGCTAGCGGGAGCGGGTGAGCAGTTCTTC. Amino acids: CATYGLAGAGEQFF.

This chain links TRBV19 with TRBJ2-1; 12 bases agree with TRBD2. Losses at the gene ends were 2 bases for V and 7 bases for J; bases not matched to a gene: 9. Per germline, CDR1 LNHDA and CDR2 SQIVND (reference sequence). The length of the CDR3 is 17 residues. CDR3: CASSILPTSGSRNEQFF. CDR3 DNA: TGTGCCAGTAGTATACTACCGACTAGCGGGAGTAGAAATGAGCAGTTCTTC.

The sample holds many counts of this clonotype. V gene TRBV10-3 combines with J gene TRBJ2-3, with D possibly TRBD1 on 5 matching bases. V lost 3 bases, J lost 5 bases, and 6 bases lay in between. There are 12 residues in the CDR3. Germline lookup yields CDR1 ENHRY and CDR2 SYGVKD. The CDR3, as DNA: TGTGCCATCAGTGATCAGGGAGATACGCAGTATTTT. It yields the protein CAISDQGDTQYF.

The J gene is TRBJ1-4, the V gene TRBV6-5; D is uncertain. The length of the CDR3 is 13 residues. V was pared by 2 bases and J by 5 bases, with 6 bases between. CDR1 is MNHEY, CDR2 SVGAGI, per germline. The CDR3 region is CASSYRTNEKLFF. The CDR3 DNA follows: TGTGCCAGCAGTTACCGCACCAATGAAAAACTGTTTTTT.

The rearrangement uses TRBV7-3 and TRBJ2-1; 7 nucleotides align to TRBD2. Looked up from germline, CDR1 is SGHTA and CDR2 is FQGTGA. CDR3 length: 13 residues. V shed 5 bases, J shed 9 bases, and the junction held 7 bases outside the gene matches. The CDR3 coding sequence is TGTGCCAGCAGCCAGCGGGATGGCGGTGAGCAGTTCTTC. Its translation is CASSQRDGGEQFF.

The chain combines TRBV9 with TRBJ2-6, with D tentatively TRBD1 (6 bases). Trimming left V 0 bases short and J 2 bases short, with 12 bases between. The CDR3 contains 17 residues. Germline V gene data show CDR1 as SGDLS and CDR2 as YYNGEE. CDR3 coding DNA: TGTGCCAGCAGCGTAGCTGCTTCAGGGGCTGGGGCCAACGTCCTGACTTTC. Translating gives CASSVAASGAGANVLTF.